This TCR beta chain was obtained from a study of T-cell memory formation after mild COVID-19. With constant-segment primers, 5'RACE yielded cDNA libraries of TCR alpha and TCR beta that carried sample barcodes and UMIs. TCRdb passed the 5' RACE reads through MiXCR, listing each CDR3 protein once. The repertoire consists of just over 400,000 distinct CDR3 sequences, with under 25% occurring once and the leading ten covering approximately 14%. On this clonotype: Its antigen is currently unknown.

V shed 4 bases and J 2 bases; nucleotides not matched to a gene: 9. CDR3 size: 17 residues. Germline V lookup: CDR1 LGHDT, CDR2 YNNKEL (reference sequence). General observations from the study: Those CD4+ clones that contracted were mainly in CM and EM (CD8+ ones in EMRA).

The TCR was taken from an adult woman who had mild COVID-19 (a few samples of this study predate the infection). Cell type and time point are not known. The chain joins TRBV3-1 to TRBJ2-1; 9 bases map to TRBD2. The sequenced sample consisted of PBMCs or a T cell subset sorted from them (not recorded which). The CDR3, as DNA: TGTGCCAGCAGCCGAACCTCTAGCGGGGACCCCTACAATGAGCAGTTCTTC. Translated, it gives CASSRTSSGDPYNEQFF.